The rows below give T cell receptor beta chains drawn from one sample of a study of cytomegalovirus exposure and HLA in healthy donors. Produced via immunoSEQ multiplex PCR; TCRdb's table is partial and in-frame only. The table lists fewer than 110,000 clones, roughly 80% of them singletons. The sample taken for sequencing was PBMCs. Every receptor here comes from a man aged 25-45 years in good health and CMV-seropositive. Both conserved end residues are part of each CDR3. A D gene is named only where the DNA matches it firmly. Clone sizes are given selectively: once, few, many, or a class where the clone is expanded.

TRBD1,.,TRBV19,14,TRBJ1-3,TGTGCCAGTAGTACGACAGGGCCGGGAAACACCATATATTTT,CASSTTGPGNTIYF
.,.,TRBV6-1,15,TRBJ2-2,TGTGCCAGCAGTGAAGGGCGGGCTAGCACCGGGGAGCTGTTTTTT,CASSEGRASTGELFF
TRBD1,.,TRBV11-3,15,TRBJ2-2,TGTGCCAGCAGCATCGACAGGGGGGGGACCGGGGAGCTGTTTTTT,CASSIDRGGTGELFF
TRBD1,.,TRBV27,16,TRBJ1-3,TGTGCCAGCAGTTTGACAGGGGCCCGCTCTGGAAACACCATATATTTT,CASSLTGARSGNTIYF
.,.,TRBV5-4,14,TRBJ1-2,TGTGCCAGCAGCTTGCGTCCGGGGACTTATGGCTACACCTTC,CASSLRPGTYGYTF
TRBD1,.,TRBV5-1,16,TRBJ2-4,TGCGCCAGCAGCTTGTTTGATGGACGGGGTGGGGACAGTCAGTACTTC,CASSLFDGRGGDSQYF
TRBD2,.,TRBV5-6,16,TRBJ2-3,TGTGCCAGCAGCTTCGCGACTAGCGGGGGGGGTTATACGCAGTATTTT,CASSFATSGGGYTQYF
.,once,TRBV2,15,TRBJ1-5,TGTGCCAGCAGTGAAAGGGCAGGGGCTAATCAGCCCCAGCATTTT,CASSERAGANQPQHF
TRBD1,.,TRBV5-1,15,TRBJ1-2,TGCGCCAGCAGCAACGGACAGGGGGCAGACTCTGGCTACACCTTC,CASSNGQGADSGYTF
.,.,TRBV15,14,TRBJ1-1,TGTGCCACCTGCCGAGTCCCAGGGAACACTGAAGCTTTCTTT,CATCRVPGNTEAFF
.,.,TRBV11-3,14,TRBJ2-1,TGTGCCAGCAGCTGGGGACTCCTGGACAATGAGCAGTTCTTC,CASSWGLLDNEQFF
.,few,TRBV25-1,16,TRBJ1-2,TGTGCCAGCAGTGAAGCGGTTGGTGTGGCGGGCTATGGCTACACCTTC,CASSEAVGVAGYGYTF
TRBD1,.,TRBV19,14,TRBJ1-2,TGTGCCAGTAGTACGGGACAGGGGCGCTATGGCTACACCTTC,CASSTGQGRYGYTF
.,.,TRBV15,13,TRBJ1-2,TGTGCCACCAGCATGGAACTAACCGGGGGCTACACCTTC,CATSMELTGGYTF
.,.,TRBV5-6,14,TRBJ2-1,TGTGCCAGCAGCTTGAATCAGGTCCACAATGAGCAGTTCTTC,CASSLNQVHNEQFF
TRBD1,.,TRBV28,17,TRBJ1-5,TGTGCCAGCCGCTCGAGGGGGGACAGGGCCCTCAATCAGCCCCAGCATTTT,CASRSRGDRALNQPQHF
TRBD1,.,TRBV27,16,TRBJ1-5,TGTGCCAGCAGTTTATCGCCGACAGGGAGCAATCAGCCCCAGCATTTT,CASSLSPTGSNQPQHF
.,.,TRBV7-9,11,TRBJ2-7,TGTTCCAGCAGCCCCCTCTACGAGCAGTACTTC,CSSSPLYEQYF
TRBD1,.,TRBV19,15,TRBJ2-5,TGTGCCAGTAGCGGGACAGGGGGTGCTCTAGAGACCCAGTACTTC,CASSGTGGALETQYF
.,.,TRBV5-1,14,TRBJ1-1,TGCGCCAGCAGCTTGTCGGGGGGGTACACTGAAGCTTTCTTT,CASSLSGGYTEAFF
TRBD2,.,TRBV10-2,16,TRBJ2-3,TGCGCCAGCAGTGATATCGGGCTAGCGGTCACAGATACGCAGTATTTT,CASSDIGLAVTDTQYF
TRBD1,.,TRBV2,13,TRBJ2-7,TGTGCCAGCTCGTACGGACAGGGGTACGAGCAGTACTTC,CASSYGQGYEQYF
.,once,TRBV27,15,TRBJ1-2,TGTGCCAGCAGTTTATCCTCGACAAGGACTTGTGGCTACACCTTC,CASSLSSTRTCGYTF
.,few,TRBV5-6,14,TRBJ1-3,TGTGCCAGCAGCTTGGGGCAGGGAAAAAACACCATATATTTT,CASSLGQGKNTIYF
TRBD2,.,TRBV13,15,TRBJ2-3,TGTGCCAGCAGCTTAGCGGGGGGTGCCAAGGATACGCAGTATTTT,CASSLAGGAKDTQYF
.,.,TRBV11-2,15,TRBJ2-7,TGTGCCAGCAGCTTAGATCCGGGGGAGTCCTACGAGCAGTACTTC,CASSLDPGESYEQYF
.,.,TRBV2,15,TRBJ2-5,TGTGCCAGCAGTGAACAGGGGGGCGCAGGGGAGACCCAGTACTTC,CASSEQGGAGETQYF
TRBD2,.,TRBV28,13,TRBJ2-7,TGTGCCAGCCTCAGCGGGGGGTTGGACGAGCAGTACTTC,CASLSGGLDEQYF
.,once,TRBV4-1,12,TRBJ2-5,TGCGCCAGCAGCCAAGTTGGGGCTATACAGTACTTC,CASSQVGAIQYF